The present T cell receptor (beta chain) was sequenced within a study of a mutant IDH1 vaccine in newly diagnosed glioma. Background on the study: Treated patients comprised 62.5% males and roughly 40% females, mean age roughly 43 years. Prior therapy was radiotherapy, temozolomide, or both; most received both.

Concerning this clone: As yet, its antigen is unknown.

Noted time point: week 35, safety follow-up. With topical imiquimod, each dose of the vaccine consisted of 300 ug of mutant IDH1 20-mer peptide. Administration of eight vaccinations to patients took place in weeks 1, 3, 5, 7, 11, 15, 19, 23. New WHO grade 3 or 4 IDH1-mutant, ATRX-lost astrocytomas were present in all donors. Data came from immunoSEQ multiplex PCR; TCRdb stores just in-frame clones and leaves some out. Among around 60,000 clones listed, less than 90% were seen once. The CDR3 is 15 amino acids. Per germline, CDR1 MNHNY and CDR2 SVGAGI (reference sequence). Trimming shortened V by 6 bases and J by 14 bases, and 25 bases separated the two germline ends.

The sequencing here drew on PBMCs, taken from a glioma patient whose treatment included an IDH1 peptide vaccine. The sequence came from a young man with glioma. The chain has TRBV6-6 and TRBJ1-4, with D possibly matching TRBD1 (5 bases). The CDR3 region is CASRSGGEPLPVLFF. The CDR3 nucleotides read TGTGCCAGCAGGTCTGGAGGGGAGCCCCTCCCGGTTCTGTTTTTT.